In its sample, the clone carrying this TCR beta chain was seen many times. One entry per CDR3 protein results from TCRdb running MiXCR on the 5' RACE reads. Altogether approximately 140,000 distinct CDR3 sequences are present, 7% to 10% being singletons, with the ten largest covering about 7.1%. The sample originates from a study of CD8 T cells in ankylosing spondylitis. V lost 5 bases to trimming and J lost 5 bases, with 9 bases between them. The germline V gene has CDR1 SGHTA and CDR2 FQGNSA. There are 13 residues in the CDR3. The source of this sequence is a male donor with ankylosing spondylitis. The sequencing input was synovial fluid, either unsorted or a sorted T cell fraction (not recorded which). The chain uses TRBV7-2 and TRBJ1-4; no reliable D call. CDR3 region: CASSPTENEKLFF. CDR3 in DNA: TGTGCCAGCAGCCCGACTGAGAATGAAAAACTGTTTTTT.